Listed below are T cell receptor beta chains from one sample, sequenced in a study of cytomegalovirus exposure and HLA in healthy donors. The data were produced by immunoSEQ multiplex PCR, yet TCRdb's version contains in-frame clones alone and is incomplete. The data hold about 120,000 clones, with about 80% observed a single time. Sequenced: PBMCs. The origin of the receptors is a young man in good health and CMV-seronegative. CDR3s include the opening cysteine and the closing phenylalanine or tryptophan. A D gene is named only where the DNA matches it firmly. Where a row states a size, it is once, few, many or the class of an expanded clone; other rows omit it.

J gene	V gene	clone size	D gene	CDR3 DNA	CDR3 protein
TRBJ1-3	TRBV7-6	NA	NA	TGTGCCAGCAGCTGGGGGGACGGTGGCACCATATATTTT	CASSWGDGGTIYF
TRBJ2-1	TRBV7-2	NA	TRBD2	TGTGCCAGCAGCTTAACGAGCGGAAGCGGGGGGGGTTTTTATGAGCAGTTCTTC	CASSLTSGSGGGFYEQFF
TRBJ2-3	TRBV13	NA	TRBD2	TGTGCCAGCAGCCTCGACCGGGGGGATGGTACGCAGTATTTT	CASSLDRGDGTQYF
TRBJ2-3	TRBV25-1	NA	NA	TGTGCCAGCAGGAAACAGAGCACAGATACGCAGTATTTT	CASRKQSTDTQYF
TRBJ2-7	TRBV27	NA	TRBD1	TGTGCCAGCAGTTTCTCAGGACAGGGGGAGTACTTC	CASSFSGQGEYF
TRBJ1-1	TRBV6-5	NA	NA	TGTGCCAGCAACTCTCAGACAGCACAAGCTTTCTTT	CASNSQTAQAFF
TRBJ1-2	TRBV9	NA	NA	TGTGCCAGCAGCGTAGCAGCGGGGTTAAGCGGAGGCTACACCTTC	CASSVAAGLSGGYTF
TRBJ1-5	TRBV7-9	few	NA	TGTGCCAGCAGCTTAGATTCAGGGCCGCGCAATCAGCCCCAGCATTTT	CASSLDSGPRNQPQHF
TRBJ1-1	TRBV29-1	few	TRBD1	TGCAGCGTTAACAGGGGGAGGATGAACACTGAAGCTTTCTTT	CSVNRGRMNTEAFF
TRBJ1-2	TRBV6-1	NA	NA	TGTGCCAGCAGTGACACTGTGCTATATGGCTACACCTTC	CASSDTVLYGYTF
TRBJ2-1	TRBV7-6	NA	NA	TGTGCCAGCAGCCGAGACAGGAGCTCCTACAATGAGCAGTTCTTC	CASSRDRSSYNEQFF
TRBJ1-1	TRBV7-8	NA	TRBD1	TGTGCCAGCAGCTTAGCCTACCGACAGGGGAACACTGAAGCTTTCTTT	CASSLAYRQGNTEAFF
TRBJ2-3	TRBV10-3	NA	NA	TGTGCCATCAGTCGACAAAGGGCGGGTGGCACAGATACGCAGTATTTT	CAISRQRAGGTDTQYF
TRBJ2-3	TRBV13	NA	TRBD2	TGTGCCAGCAGCTTAGGGGTTAGCGGGGGGGCCTACACAGATACGCAGTATTTT	CASSLGVSGGAYTDTQYF
TRBJ2-5	TRBV5-1	NA	TRBD1	TGCGCCAGCAGCTGGACAGGTCAAGAGACCCAGTACTTC	CASSWTGQETQYF
TRBJ2-3	TRBV4-3	NA	NA	TGCGCCAGCAGCCAAGAACGGCCCACAGCGCAGTATTTT	CASSQERPTAQYF
TRBJ2-7	TRBV7-6	NA	NA	TGTGCCAGCAGCGTCTTGACAGGTGGCGAGCAGTACTTC	CASSVLTGGEQYF
TRBJ1-5	TRBV6-1	NA	NA	TGTGCCAGCAGTCCCTCAGGGTCTAGCAATCAGCCCCAGCATTTT	CASSPSGSSNQPQHF
TRBJ1-1	TRBV7-2	NA	NA	TGTGCCAGCAGCTTAGACATGGTGGCCAACACTGAAGCTTTCTTT	CASSLDMVANTEAFF
TRBJ1-1	TRBV5-1	NA	TRBD1	TGCGCCAGCAGCTTAAATACCGGGACAGGGCTTCTTTGGGGCACTGAAGCTTTCTTT	CASSLNTGTGLLWGTEAFF
TRBJ1-2	TRBV18	NA	NA	TGTGCCAGCTCACCCCAGGGATTATCTAACTATGGCTACACCTTC	CASSPQGLSNYGYTF
TRBJ1-6	TRBV27	NA	TRBD1	TGTGCCAGCAGGACCGGGACAGTAAATTCACCCCTCCACTTT	CASRTGTVNSPLHF
TRBJ1-1	TRBV6-5	NA	NA	TGTGCCAGCAGTTACCCACGTAGGCAGGGACTTGAAGCTTTCTTT	CASSYPRRQGLEAFF
TRBJ2-1	TRBV6-5	once	TRBD2	TGTGCCAGCAGTCTAGGGACTAGCGGGGGGAATGAGCAGTTCTTC	CASSLGTSGGNEQFF
TRBJ2-5	TRBV7-9	NA	NA	TGTGCCAGCAGCTTAGTCGGAGGGGCGAGGAAAGAGACCCAGTACTTC	CASSLVGGARKETQYF
TRBJ1-3	TRBV7-9	NA	TRBD1	TGTGCCAGCAGCCGCCACGGGACAGGGAGTGGAAACACCATATATTTT	CASSRHGTGSGNTIYF
TRBJ1-3	TRBV4-2	NA	NA	TGTGCCAGCAGCCAAGGAACAGGGAGTTCTGGAAACACCATATATTTT	CASSQGTGSSGNTIYF
TRBJ2-5	TRBV9	NA	TRBD1	TGTGCCAGCAGCCCAAACAGGGGGCAAGAGACCCAGTACTTC	CASSPNRGQETQYF